This is a list of T cell receptor beta chains from one sample in a study of T cells in narcolepsy. Here immunoSEQ multiplex PCR was the method, and the copy in TCRdb shows in-frame clones only, minus some. The table has roughly 24,000 clones, roughly four fifths seen once. Sequenced: memory (CD45RA-) CD4+ T cells from blood. The receptors were sampled from a human donor in good health. Both conserved end residues are part of each CDR3. A D gene is named only where the DNA matches it firmly.

d_call v_call cdr3_aa
TRBD2 TRBV7-2 CASSLAGGSSYEQYF
TRBD2 TRBV6-1 CASSVERGAYEQYF
- TRBV5-6 CASSLENQPQHF
- TRBV9 CASSAGATNEKLFF
- TRBV7-2 CASSYDNFANTEAFF
- TRBV7-2 CASSLRWLAAQDTQYF
TRBD1 TRBV7-9 CASSEGTGWANEKLFF
TRBD1 TRBV29-1 CSAGRGREQYF
- TRBV4-3 CASSQERRSGNTIYF
- TRBV5-1 CASSTSGVIAFF
- TRBV7-6 CASSLAERYEQYF
- TRBV29-1 CSAGNVGYYGYTF
TRBD1 TRBV11-2 CASSLDRVSYNEQFF
- TRBV27 CATGPRSNQPQHF
- TRBV7-2 CASSLNTGELFF
- TRBV5-6 CASSLSSTSYEQYF
- TRBV2 CASSEGPHEQYF
- TRBV5-1 CASSLAEDEQYF
- TRBV7-2 CASSFGPKAFF
- TRBV6-5 CASTHGTSPDEQYF
- TRBV6-1 CASSEGVRTEETQYF
- TRBV27 CASSLSMGVPNYGYTF
- TRBV5-6 CASSTDNTDTQYF
- TRBV7-2 CASSPPVFGGRYNEQFF
- TRBV12-2 CASRLATTSGGAYEQYF
- TRBV5-1 CASSLQGNYDYGYTF
TRBD1 TRBV28 CASSTGGDNSPLHF
- TRBV4-1 CASSQENRDTEAFF
- TRBV5-6 CASSLFGQPQHF
TRBD2 TRBV6-6 CASSNGGAGYNEQFF
- TRBV2 CASSPAGFSTDTQYF
TRBD1 TRBV7-2 CASSKTGVSGYGYTF
- TRBV5-4 CASSLDGGPNEKLFF
- TRBV5-6 CASSLDRNQPQHF
- TRBV6-1 CASSQIQGYTEAFF
- TRBV14 CASSQWEIYEQYF
TRBD1 TRBV6-1 CASSGQGGQPQHF
TRBD2 TRBV5-1 CASSFQAGGTGNEQFF
- TRBV7-2 CASSPHAGAGNQPQHF
TRBD1 TRBV10-3 CAISESRGPTATDTQYF
- TRBV29-1 CSVALRPLNTEAFF